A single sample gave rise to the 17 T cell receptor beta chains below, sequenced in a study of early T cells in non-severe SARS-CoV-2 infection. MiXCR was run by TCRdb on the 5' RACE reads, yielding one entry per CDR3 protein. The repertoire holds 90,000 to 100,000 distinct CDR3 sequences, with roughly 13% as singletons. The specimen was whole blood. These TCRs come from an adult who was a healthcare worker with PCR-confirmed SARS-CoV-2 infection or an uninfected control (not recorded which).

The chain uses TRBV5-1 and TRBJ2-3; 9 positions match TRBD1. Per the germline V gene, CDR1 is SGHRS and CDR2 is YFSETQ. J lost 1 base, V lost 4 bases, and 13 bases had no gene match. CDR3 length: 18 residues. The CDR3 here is CASSLYQVQGARTDTQYF. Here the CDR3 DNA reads TGCGCCAGCAGCCTATATCAAGTACAGGGGGCGCGCACAGATACGCAGTATTTT.

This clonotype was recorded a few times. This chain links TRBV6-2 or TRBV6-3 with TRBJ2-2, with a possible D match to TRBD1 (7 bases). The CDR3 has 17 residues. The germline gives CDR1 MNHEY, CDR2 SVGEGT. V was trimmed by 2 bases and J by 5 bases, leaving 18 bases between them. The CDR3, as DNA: TGTGCCAGCAGTTACCGCATGAAGACAGGGAGGACCGGGGAGCTGTTTTTT. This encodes CASSYRMKTGRTGELFF.

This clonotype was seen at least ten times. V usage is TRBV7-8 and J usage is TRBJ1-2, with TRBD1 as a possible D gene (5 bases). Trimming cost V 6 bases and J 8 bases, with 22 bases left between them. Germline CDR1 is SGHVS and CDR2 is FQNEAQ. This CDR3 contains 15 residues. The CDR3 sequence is CASSFSRADTGGYTF. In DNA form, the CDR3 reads TGTGCCAGCAGTTTTAGCAGGGCAGACACCGGAGGCTACACCTTC.

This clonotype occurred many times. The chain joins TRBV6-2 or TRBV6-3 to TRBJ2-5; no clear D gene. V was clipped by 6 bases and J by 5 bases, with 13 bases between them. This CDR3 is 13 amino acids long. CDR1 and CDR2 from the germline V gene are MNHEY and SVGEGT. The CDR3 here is CASRPWTFETQYF. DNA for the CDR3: TGTGCCAGCAGACCTTGGACGTTTGAGACCCAGTACTTC.

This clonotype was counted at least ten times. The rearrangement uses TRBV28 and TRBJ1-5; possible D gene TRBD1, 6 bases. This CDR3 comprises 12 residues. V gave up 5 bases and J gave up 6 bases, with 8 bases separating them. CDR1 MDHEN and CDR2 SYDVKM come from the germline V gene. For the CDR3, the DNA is TGTGCCAGCAGTCAGACAGGTCAGCCCCAGCATTTT. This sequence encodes CASSQTGQPQHF.

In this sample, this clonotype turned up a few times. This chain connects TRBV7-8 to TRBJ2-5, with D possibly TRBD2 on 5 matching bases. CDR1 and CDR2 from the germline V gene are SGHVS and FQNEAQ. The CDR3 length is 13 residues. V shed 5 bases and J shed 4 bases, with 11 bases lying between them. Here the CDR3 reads CASSPRTRETQYF. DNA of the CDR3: TGTGCCAGCAGCCCTAGGACTCGAGAGACCCAGTACTTC.

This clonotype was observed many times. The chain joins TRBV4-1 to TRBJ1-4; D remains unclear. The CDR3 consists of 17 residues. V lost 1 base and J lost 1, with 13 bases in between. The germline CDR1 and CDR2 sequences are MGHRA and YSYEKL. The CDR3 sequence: CASSQGTHTLTNEKLFF. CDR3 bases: TGCGCCAGCAGCCAAGGAACCCACACCCTAACTAATGAAAAACTGTTTTTT.

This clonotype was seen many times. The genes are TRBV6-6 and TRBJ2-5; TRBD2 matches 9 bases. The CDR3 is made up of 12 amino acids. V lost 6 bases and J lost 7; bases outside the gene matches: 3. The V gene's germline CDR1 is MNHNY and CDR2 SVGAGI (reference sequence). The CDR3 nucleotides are TGTGCCAGCAGCACACTAGCGGGGACCCAGTACTTC. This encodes CASSTLAGTQYF.

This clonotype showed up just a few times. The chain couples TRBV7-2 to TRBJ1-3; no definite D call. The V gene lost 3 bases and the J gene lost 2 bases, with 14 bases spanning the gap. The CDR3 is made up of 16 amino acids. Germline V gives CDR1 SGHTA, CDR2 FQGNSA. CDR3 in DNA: TGTGCCAGCAGCTTTCAGATAGGGTCTACTGGAAACACCATATATTTT. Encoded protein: CASSFQIGSTGNTIYF.

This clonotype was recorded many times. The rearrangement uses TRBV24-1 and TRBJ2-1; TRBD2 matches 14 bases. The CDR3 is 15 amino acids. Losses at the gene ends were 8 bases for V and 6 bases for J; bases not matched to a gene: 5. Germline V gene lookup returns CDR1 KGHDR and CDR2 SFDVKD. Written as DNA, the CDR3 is TGTGCCACCATGACTAGCGGGGGGGAGTCCAATGAGCAGTTCTTC. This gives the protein CATMTSGGESNEQFF.

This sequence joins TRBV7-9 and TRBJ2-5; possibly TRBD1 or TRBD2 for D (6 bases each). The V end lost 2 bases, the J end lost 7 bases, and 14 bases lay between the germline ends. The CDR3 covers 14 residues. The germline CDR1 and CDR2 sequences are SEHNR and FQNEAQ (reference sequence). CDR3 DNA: TGTGCCAGCAGCTTATTGGCAGGGGAGGTGACCCAGTACTTC. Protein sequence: CASSLLAGEVTQYF.

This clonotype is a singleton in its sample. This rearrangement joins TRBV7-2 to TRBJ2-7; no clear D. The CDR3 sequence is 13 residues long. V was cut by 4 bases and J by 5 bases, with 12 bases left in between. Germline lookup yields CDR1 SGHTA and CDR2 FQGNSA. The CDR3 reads CASSSPLDNEQYF. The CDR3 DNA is TGTGCCAGCAGCTCCCCCTTAGATAACGAGCAGTACTTC.

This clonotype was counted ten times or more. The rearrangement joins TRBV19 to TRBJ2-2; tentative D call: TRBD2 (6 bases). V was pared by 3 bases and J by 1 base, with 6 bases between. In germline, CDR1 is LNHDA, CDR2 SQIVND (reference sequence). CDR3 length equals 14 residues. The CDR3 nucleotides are TGTGCCAGTAGTATCGGGAGGAACACCGGGGAGCTGTTTTTT. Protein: CASSIGRNTGELFF. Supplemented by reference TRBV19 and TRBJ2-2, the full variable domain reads DGGITQSPKYLFRKEGQNVTLSCEQNLNHDAMYWYRQDPGQGLRLIYYSQIVNDFQKGDIAEGYSVSREKKESFPLTVTSAQKNPTAFYLCASSIGRNTGELFFGEGSRLTVL.

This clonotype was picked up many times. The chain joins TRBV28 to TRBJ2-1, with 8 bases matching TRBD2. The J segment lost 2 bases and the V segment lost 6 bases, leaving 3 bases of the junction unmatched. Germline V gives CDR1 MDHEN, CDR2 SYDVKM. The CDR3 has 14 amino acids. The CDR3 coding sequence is TGTGCCAGCAGCCGCGGGGGGACCTACAATGAGCAGTTCTTC. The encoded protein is CASSRGGTYNEQFF.

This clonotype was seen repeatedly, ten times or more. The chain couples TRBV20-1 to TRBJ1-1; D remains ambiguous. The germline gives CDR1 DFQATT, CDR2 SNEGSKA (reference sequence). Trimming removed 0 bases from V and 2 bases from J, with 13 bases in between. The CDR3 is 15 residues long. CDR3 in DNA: TGCAGTGCTAGAGAATGGGCGGGGTCAAACACTGAAGCTTTCTTT. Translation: CSAREWAGSNTEAFF.

CDR3 bases: TGCAGCACAGTAGCGGGGGGAACCTACAATGAGCAGTTCTTC. It codes for CSTVAGGTYNEQFF. This chain connects TRBV29-1 to TRBJ2-1; 10 nucleotides align to TRBD2. The J segment lost 2 bases and the V segment lost 8 bases, leaving 6 bases of the junction unmatched. The CDR3 loop spans 14 amino acids. The germline gives CDR1 SQVTM, CDR2 ANQGSEA.

DNA for the CDR3: TGCAGCGTTGGCTGGGGAAACACTGAAGCTTTCTTT. It yields the protein CSVGWGNTEAFF. The V call is TRBV29-1, the J call TRBJ1-1; D uncertain. Trimming left V 4 bases short and J 2 bases short, with 8 bases between. The CDR3 consists of 12 residues. Germline CDR1 is SQVTM and CDR2 is ANQGSEA.